The rows below give T cell receptor beta chains drawn from one sample of a study of shared clonotypes between healthy human individuals. The assay was immunoSEQ multiplex PCR, and TCRdb's table has in-frame clones only and misses some. The table has about 820,000 clones, 90% to 95% seen once. Sequences were obtained from naive CD8+ T cells sorted from blood. The receptors were sampled from a man younger than 40 in good health. Both conserved end residues are part of each CDR3. D genes are given only for firm matches. Only some rows state a clone size, as once, few, many or a class for expanded clones.

CDR3: CASSQDDRAIYGYTF
DNA: TGCGCCAGCAGCCAAGATGATAGGGCAATCTATGGCTACACCTTC
D: .
V: TRBV4-1
J: TRBJ1-2
size: .

CDR3: CASSYGLAGGPGYNEQFF
DNA: TGTGCCAGCAGTTACGGACTAGCGGGAGGGCCGGGATACAATGAGCAGTTCTTC
D: TRBD2
V: TRBV7-2
J: TRBJ2-1
size: .

CDR3: CASSPDSLVTNEKLFF
DNA: TGTGCCAGCAGCCCTGACAGCCTGGTTACTAATGAAAAACTGTTTTTT
D: .
V: TRBV7-8
J: TRBJ1-4
size: .

CDR3: CASRNTGELFF
DNA: TGTGCCAGCAGGAACACCGGGGAGCTGTTTTTT
D: .
V: TRBV7-6
J: TRBJ2-2
size: .

CDR3: CASSVEGQGMDEQFF
DNA: TGTGCCAGCAGCGTAGAAGGACAGGGTATGGATGAGCAGTTCTTC
D: TRBD1
V: TRBV9
J: TRBJ2-1
size: .

CDR3: CASSQGPAGSYEQYF
DNA: TGTGCCAGCAGCCAGGGTCCGGCGGGCTCCTACGAGCAGTACTTC
D: .
V: TRBV14
J: TRBJ2-7
size: .

CDR3: CASSQGYVTGELFF
DNA: TGTGCCAGCAGCCAAGGGTACGTCACCGGGGAGCTGTTTTTT
D: .
V: TRBV4-2
J: TRBJ2-2
size: .

CDR3: CASSLTGGMGNQPQHF
DNA: TGTGCCAGCAGCCTCACAGGGGGCATGGGGAATCAGCCCCAGCATTTT
D: TRBD1
V: TRBV7-9
J: TRBJ1-5
size: .

CDR3: CASTLGQGATEAFF
DNA: TGTGCCAGCACCTTGGGTCAGGGGGCGACTGAAGCTTTCTTT
D: TRBD1
V: TRBV11-2
J: TRBJ1-1
size: .

CDR3: CASSLVVEYPYNEQFF
DNA: TGTGCCAGCAGCTTAGTAGTGGAGTATCCCTACAATGAGCAGTTCTTC
D: .
V: TRBV11-2
J: TRBJ2-1
size: once

CDR3: CASRGKGYTF
DNA: TGTGCCAGCAGAGGGAAAGGCTACACCTTC
D: .
V: TRBV2
J: TRBJ1-2
size: .

CDR3: CASSFNLAGAVYEQYF
DNA: TGTGCCAGCAGCTTTAATCTAGCGGGAGCCGTCTACGAGCAGTACTTC
D: TRBD2
V: TRBV11-2
J: TRBJ2-7
size: .

CDR3: CASTDLSYNEQFF
DNA: TGTGCCAGCACCGATCTCTCCTACAATGAGCAGTTCTTC
D: .
V: TRBV6-6
J: TRBJ2-1
size: .

CDR3: CSVWGSGELFF
DNA: TGCAGTGTTTGGGGCTCCGGGGAGCTGTTTTTT
D: .
V: TRBV20-1
J: TRBJ2-2
size: .

CDR3: CASSPGGGAEAFF
DNA: TGTGCCAGCAGCCCTGGGGGGGGCGCGGAAGCTTTCTTT
D: .
V: TRBV28
J: TRBJ1-1
size: .

CDR3: CSVEHKGSGTDTQYF
DNA: TGCAGCGTTGAACATAAGGGGTCCGGGACAGATACGCAGTATTTT
D: .
V: TRBV29-1
J: TRBJ2-3
size: .

CDR3: CASNRGADEQFF
DNA: TGTGCCAGCAATCGGGGTGCGGATGAGCAGTTCTTC
D: .
V: TRBV28
J: TRBJ2-1
size: .

CDR3: CASSRIRDLGDNEQFF
DNA: TGTGCCAGCAGTAGAATCAGGGACTTAGGGGACAATGAGCAGTTCTTC
D: .
V: TRBV27
J: TRBJ2-1
size: .

CDR3: CASSDWAGEGENEQFF
DNA: TGTGCCAGCAGTGATTGGGCGGGAGAAGGAGAAAATGAGCAGTTCTTC
D: TRBD2
V: TRBV6-1
J: TRBJ2-1
size: .

CDR3: CASRNYRLPTYNEQFF
DNA: TGTGCCAGCAGGAATTATAGACTTCCTACCTACAATGAGCAGTTCTTC
D: .
V: TRBV5-5
J: TRBJ2-1
size: .

CDR3: CTSSQAGFGQPQHF
DNA: TGTACCAGCAGCCAGGCTGGGTTTGGTCAGCCCCAGCATTTT
D: .
V: TRBV7-9
J: TRBJ1-5
size: .

CDR3: CASSAQLGSYEQYF
DNA: TGTGCCAGCAGCGCACAGTTGGGGTCCTACGAGCAGTACTTC
D: .
V: TRBV11-2
J: TRBJ2-7
size: .

CDR3: CSVADATNEQFF
DNA: TGCAGCGTAGCTGACGCAACCAATGAGCAGTTCTTC
D: .
V: TRBV29-1
J: TRBJ2-1
size: .

CDR3: CASSLPRDYEQYF
DNA: TGTGCCAGCAGCTTACCCAGGGACTACGAGCAGTACTTC
D: .
V: TRBV7-9
J: TRBJ2-7
size: .

CDR3: CASSWGRTRVEQYF
DNA: TGTGCCAGCAGCTGGGGCCGAACGAGGGTCGAGCAGTACTTC
D: .
V: TRBV27
J: TRBJ2-7
size: .

CDR3: CASSYENTEAFF
DNA: TGTGCCAGCAGCTATGAGAACACTGAAGCTTTCTTT
D: .
V: TRBV7-2
J: TRBJ1-1
size: .

CDR3: CASSIVGTSTDTQYF
DNA: TGTGCCAGTAGTATCGTCGGTACTAGCACAGATACGCAGTATTTT
D: .
V: TRBV19
J: TRBJ2-3
size: .

CDR3: CASSPIMGGSSHEQYF
DNA: TGCGCCAGCAGCCCGATTATGGGCGGGAGTTCCCACGAGCAGTACTTC
D: TRBD2
V: TRBV5-1
J: TRBJ2-7
size: .

CDR3: CASRSGGSSYEQYF
DNA: TGTGCCAGTAGAAGCGGAGGGAGCTCCTACGAGCAGTACTTC
D: .
V: TRBV19
J: TRBJ2-7
size: .

CDR3: CSVDSAYNEQFF
DNA: TGCAGCGTTGATTCTGCCTACAATGAGCAGTTCTTC
D: .
V: TRBV29-1
J: TRBJ2-1
size: .

CDR3: CASSQDRHSADRVKYF
DNA: TGTGCCAGCAGCCAAGATCGTCACAGCGCCGACCGGGTGAAGTACTTC
D: .
V: TRBV14
J: TRBJ2-7
size: .

CDR3: CASSQGPRGAGNTIYF
DNA: TGCGCCAGCAGCCAAGGCCCCAGGGGTGCTGGAAACACCATATATTTT
D: .
V: TRBV4-3
J: TRBJ1-3
size: once

CDR3: CAIQKNTGELFF
DNA: TGTGCCATCCAAAAGAACACCGGGGAGCTGTTTTTT
D: .
V: TRBV19
J: TRBJ2-2
size: .

CDR3: CASSAPYRLHGDTEAFF
DNA: TGTGCCAGCAGCGCCCCCTACCGCTTACATGGCGACACTGAAGCTTTCTTT
D: .
V: TRBV7-8
J: TRBJ1-1
size: .

CDR3: CASSDPGLATDEQYF
DNA: TGTGCCAGCAGTGATCCGGGACTAGCCACTGACGAGCAGTACTTC
D: TRBD2
V: TRBV2
J: TRBJ2-7
size: .

CDR3: CASSLHSGRSHHQETQYF
DNA: TGTGCCAGCAGTCTTCATAGCGGGAGATCACATCACCAAGAGACCCAGTACTTC
D: TRBD2
V: TRBV28
J: TRBJ2-5
size: .

CDR3: CASSNNLYTEAFF
DNA: TGTGCCAGCAGTAATAATTTATACACTGAAGCTTTCTTT
D: .
V: TRBV28
J: TRBJ1-1
size: .

CDR3: CASSATSGREYEQYF
DNA: TGTGCCAGCAGCGCTACTAGCGGGAGGGAATACGAGCAGTACTTC
D: TRBD2
V: TRBV7-6
J: TRBJ2-7
size: .

CDR3: CASKQRTTDTQYF
DNA: TGTGCCAGCAAGCAAAGGACGACAGATACGCAGTATTTT
D: .
V: TRBV5-5
J: TRBJ2-3
size: .

CDR3: CASGLAGFSYEQYF
DNA: TGTGCCAGCGGACTAGCGGGGTTCTCCTACGAGCAGTACTTC
D: TRBD2
V: TRBV5-5
J: TRBJ2-7
size: .

CDR3: CASSLSLSYEQYF
DNA: TGCGCCAGCAGCTTATCACTGTCCTACGAGCAGTACTTC
D: .
V: TRBV5-1
J: TRBJ2-7
size: .

CDR3: CASSLDRGTEAFF
DNA: TGTGCCAGCAGCCTAGATAGGGGGACTGAAGCTTTCTTT
D: .
V: TRBV6-5
J: TRBJ1-1
size: .

CDR3: CASSSSGRQSYNEQFF
DNA: TGTGCCAGCAGTTCTAGCGGGAGACAGTCCTACAATGAGCAGTTCTTC
D: TRBD2
V: TRBV27
J: TRBJ2-1
size: .

CDR3: CASSSVGVWETQYF
DNA: TGTGCCAGCAGCTCGGTGGGAGTTTGGGAGACCCAGTACTTC
D: .
V: TRBV9
J: TRBJ2-5
size: once

CDR3: CASSPMRGRTDTQYF
DNA: TGTGCCAGCAGCCCCATGAGGGGCCGCACAGATACGCAGTATTTT
D: .
V: TRBV11-2
J: TRBJ2-3
size: .

CDR3: CASSLAIIGGNEKLFF
DNA: TGTGCCAGCAGCTTGGCAATCATCGGGGGTAACGAAAAACTGTTTTTT
D: .
V: TRBV5-5
J: TRBJ1-4
size: .

CDR3: CASSAGTSGRSSYNEQFF
DNA: TGTGCCAGCAGTGCCGGGACTAGCGGTCGGAGCTCCTACAATGAGCAGTTCTTC
D: TRBD2
V: TRBV25-1
J: TRBJ2-1
size: .

CDR3: CASSSGITEAFF
DNA: TGTGCCAGCAGTTCCGGGATAACTGAAGCTTTCTTT
D: .
V: TRBV27
J: TRBJ1-1
size: .